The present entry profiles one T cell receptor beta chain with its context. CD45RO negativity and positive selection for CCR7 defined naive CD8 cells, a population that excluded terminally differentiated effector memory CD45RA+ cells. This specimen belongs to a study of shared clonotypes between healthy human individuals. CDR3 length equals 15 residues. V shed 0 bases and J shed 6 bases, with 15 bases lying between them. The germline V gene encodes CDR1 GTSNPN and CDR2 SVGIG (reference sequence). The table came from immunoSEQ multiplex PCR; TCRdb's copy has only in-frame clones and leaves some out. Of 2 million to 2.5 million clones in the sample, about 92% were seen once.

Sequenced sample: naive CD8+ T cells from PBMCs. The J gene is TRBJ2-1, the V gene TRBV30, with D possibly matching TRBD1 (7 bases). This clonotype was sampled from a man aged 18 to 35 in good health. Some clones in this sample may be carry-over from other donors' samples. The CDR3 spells CAWSVTPGGRNEQFF. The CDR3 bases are TGTGCCTGGAGTGTTACCCCAGGGGGGCGCAATGAGCAGTTCTTC.